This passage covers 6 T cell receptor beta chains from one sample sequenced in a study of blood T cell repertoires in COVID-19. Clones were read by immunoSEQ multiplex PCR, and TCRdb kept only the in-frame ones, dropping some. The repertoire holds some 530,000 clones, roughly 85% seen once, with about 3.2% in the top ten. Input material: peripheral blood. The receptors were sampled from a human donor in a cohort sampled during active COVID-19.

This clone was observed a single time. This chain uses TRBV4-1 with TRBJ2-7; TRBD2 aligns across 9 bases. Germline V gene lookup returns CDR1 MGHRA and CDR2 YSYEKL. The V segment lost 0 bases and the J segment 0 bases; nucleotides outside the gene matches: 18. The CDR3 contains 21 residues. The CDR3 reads CASSQDGGRISGRDSSYEQYF. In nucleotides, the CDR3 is TGCGCCAGCAGCCAAGACGGGGGGCGGATTAGCGGGAGAGACAGCTCCTACGAGCAGTACTTC.

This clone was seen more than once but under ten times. Written as DNA, the CDR3 is TGTGCCAGCAATCCCGGGACTCCTGCAACCGAGCAGTACTTC. The encoded protein is CASNPGTPATEQYF. J is TRBJ2-7 and V is TRBV11-2; tentative D call: TRBD2 (6 bases). This CDR3 contains 14 residues. Trimming stripped 7 bases from V and 6 bases from J, with 19 bases between. Germline CDR1 is SGHAT and CDR2 is FQNNGV.

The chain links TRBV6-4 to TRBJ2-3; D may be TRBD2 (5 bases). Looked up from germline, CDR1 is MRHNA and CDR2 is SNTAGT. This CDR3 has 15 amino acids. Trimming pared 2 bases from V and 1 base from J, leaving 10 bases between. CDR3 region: CASSDGEQGTDTQYF. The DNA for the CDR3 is TGTGCCAGCAGTGACGGGGAGCAGGGCACAGATACGCAGTATTTT.

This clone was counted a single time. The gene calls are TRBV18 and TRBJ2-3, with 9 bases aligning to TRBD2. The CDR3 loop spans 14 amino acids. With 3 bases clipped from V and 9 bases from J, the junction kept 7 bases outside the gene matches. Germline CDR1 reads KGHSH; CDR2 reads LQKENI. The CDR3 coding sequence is TGTGCCAGCTCACCGGCCAGCGGGAGGCCCACGCAGTATTTT. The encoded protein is CASSPASGRPTQYF.

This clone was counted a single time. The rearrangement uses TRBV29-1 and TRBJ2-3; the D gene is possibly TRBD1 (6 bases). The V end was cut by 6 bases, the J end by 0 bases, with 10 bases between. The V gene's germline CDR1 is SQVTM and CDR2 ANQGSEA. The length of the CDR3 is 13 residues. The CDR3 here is CSVAQGSTDTQYF. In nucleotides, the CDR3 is TGCAGCGTCGCACAGGGCAGCACAGATACGCAGTATTTT.

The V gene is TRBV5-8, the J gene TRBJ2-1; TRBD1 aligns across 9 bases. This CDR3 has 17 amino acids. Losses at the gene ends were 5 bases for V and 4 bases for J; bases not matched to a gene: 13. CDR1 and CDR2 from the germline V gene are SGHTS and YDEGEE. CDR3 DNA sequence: TGTGCCAGCAGTCTGAGTGGTGAGACAGGGGGTTACAATGAGCAGTTCTTC. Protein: CASSLSGETGGYNEQFF.